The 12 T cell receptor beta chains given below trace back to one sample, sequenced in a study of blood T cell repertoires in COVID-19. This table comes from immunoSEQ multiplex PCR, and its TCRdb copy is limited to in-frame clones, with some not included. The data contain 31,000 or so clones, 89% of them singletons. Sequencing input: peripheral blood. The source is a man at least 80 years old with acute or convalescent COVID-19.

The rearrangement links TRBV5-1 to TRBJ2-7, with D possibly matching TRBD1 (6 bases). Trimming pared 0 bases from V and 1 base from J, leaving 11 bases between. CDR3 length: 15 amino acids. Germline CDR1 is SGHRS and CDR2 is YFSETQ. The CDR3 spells CASSLGSGDSYEQYF. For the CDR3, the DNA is TGCGCCAGCAGCTTGGGTTCAGGGGATTCCTACGAGCAGTACTTC.

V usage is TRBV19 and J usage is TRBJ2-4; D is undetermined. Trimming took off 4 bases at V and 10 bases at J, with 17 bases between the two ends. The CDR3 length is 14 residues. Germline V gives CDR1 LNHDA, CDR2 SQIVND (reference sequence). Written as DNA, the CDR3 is TGTGCCAGTAGTACATCGGCCGTACCGGAGATTCAGTACTTC. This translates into CASSTSAVPEIQYF.

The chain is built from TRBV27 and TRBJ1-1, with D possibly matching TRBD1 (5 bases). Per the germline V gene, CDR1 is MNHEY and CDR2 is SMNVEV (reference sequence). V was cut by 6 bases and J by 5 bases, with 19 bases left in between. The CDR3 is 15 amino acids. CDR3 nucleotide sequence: TGTGCCAGCAGACAAACAAGGGAGGGGTGGACTGAAGCTTTCTTT. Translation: CASRQTREGWTEAFF.

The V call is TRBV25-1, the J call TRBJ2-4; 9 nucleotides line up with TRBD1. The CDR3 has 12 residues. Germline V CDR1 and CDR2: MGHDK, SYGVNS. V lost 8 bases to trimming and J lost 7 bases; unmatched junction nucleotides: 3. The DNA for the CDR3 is TGTGCCAGCCTAGGACAGGGGAACATTCAGTACTTC. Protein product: CASLGQGNIQYF.

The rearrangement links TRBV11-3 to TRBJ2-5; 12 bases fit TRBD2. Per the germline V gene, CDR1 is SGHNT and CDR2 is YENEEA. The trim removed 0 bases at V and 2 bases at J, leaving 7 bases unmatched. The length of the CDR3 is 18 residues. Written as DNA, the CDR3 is TGTGCCAGCAGCTTAGATCTGGAGCTAGCGGGAGGGCAAGAGACCCAGTACTTC. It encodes CASSLDLELAGGQETQYF.

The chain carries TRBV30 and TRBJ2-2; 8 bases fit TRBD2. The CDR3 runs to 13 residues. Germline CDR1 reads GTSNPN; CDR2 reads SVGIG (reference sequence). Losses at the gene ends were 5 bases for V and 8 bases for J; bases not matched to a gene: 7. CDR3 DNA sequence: TGTGCCTGGGGACTAGCTTTAGGGGGGGAGCTGTTTTTT. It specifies CAWGLALGGELFF.

The CDR3 loop reads CASSPQDTYNEQFF. In DNA form, the CDR3 reads TGTGCCAGCAGTCCCCAGGATACCTACAATGAGCAGTTCTTC. The chain links TRBV28 to TRBJ2-1; D unresolved. Trimming took off 5 bases at V and 2 bases at J, with 10 bases between the two ends. This CDR3 spans 14 amino acids. Per germline, CDR1 MDHEN and CDR2 SYDVKM.

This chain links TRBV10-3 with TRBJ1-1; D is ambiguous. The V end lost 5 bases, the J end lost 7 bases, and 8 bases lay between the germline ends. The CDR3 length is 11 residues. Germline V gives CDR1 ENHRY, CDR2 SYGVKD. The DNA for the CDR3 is TGTGCCATCAGTACACAGAGTGAAGCTTTCTTT. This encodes CAISTQSEAFF.

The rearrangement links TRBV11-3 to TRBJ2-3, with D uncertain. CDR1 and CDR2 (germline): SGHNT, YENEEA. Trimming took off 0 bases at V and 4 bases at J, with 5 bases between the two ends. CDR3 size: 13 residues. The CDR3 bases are TGTGCCAGCAGCTTAGATCGAGCAGATACGCAGTATTTT. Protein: CASSLDRADTQYF.

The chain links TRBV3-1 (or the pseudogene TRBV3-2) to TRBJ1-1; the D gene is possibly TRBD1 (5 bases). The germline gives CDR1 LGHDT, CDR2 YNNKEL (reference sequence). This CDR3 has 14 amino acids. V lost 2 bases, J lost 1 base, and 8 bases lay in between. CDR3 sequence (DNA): TGTGCCAGCAGCCAAAGGGGCGCGAACACTGAAGCTTTCTTT. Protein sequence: CASSQRGANTEAFF.

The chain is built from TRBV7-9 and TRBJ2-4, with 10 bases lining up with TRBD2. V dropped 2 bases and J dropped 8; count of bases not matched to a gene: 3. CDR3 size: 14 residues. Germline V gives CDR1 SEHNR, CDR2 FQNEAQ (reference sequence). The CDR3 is CASSLSGGADIQYF. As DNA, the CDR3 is TGTGCCAGCAGCTTAAGCGGGGGGGCGGACATTCAGTACTTC.

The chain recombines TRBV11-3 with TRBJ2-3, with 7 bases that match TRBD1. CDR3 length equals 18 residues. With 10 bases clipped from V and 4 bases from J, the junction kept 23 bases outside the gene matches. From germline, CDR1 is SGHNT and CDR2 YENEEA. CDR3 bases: TGTGCCACCGCGGCCGGGGACAGAAAGGGTTGGTCCGCAGATACGCAGTATTTT. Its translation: CATAAGDRKGWSADTQYF.